Listed here are 25 T cell receptor beta chains from one sample, sequenced in a study of T cells in Graves' hyperthyroidism and ophthalmopathy. Researchers took RNA transcripts and amplified the TCR beta CDR3 regions from them. With the HTBI primer set, the TCR CDR3 went through a first round of RT-PCR. In TCRdb, the multiplex PCR reads were re-called with MiXCR into one record per CDR3 protein. Altogether a few hundred thousand distinct CDR3 sequences are present, about 18% being singletons, with the ten largest covering about 41%. Material for sequencing was blood. The receptors shown here come from a man in his forties or fifties with Graves' hyperthyroidism.

The CDR3 nucleotides read TGTGCCAGCAGCTTCGGACTAGCCACCGGGGAGCTGTTTTTT. Translating gives CASSFGLATGELFF. The V and J genes are TRBV7-8 and TRBJ2-2, with 8 nucleotides matching TRBD2. CDR3 length equals 14 residues. V shed 3 bases, J shed 4 bases, and the junction held 1 base outside the gene matches. Germline assignment: CDR1 SGHVS and CDR2 FQNEAQ.

This clonotype appeared many times. The chain is built from TRBV6-1 and TRBJ2-7, with 7 bases aligning to TRBD1. The CDR3 has 12 residues. CDR1 MNHNS and CDR2 SASEGT come from the germline V gene. Germline trimming cut 6 bases from V and 6 bases from J; bases unmatched to any gene: 5. The CDR3 DNA is TGTGCCAGCAGCGAACAGGGGTCCGAGCAGTACTTC. Amino acids: CASSEQGSEQYF.

This clonotype was recorded a few times. This chain connects TRBV27 to TRBJ2-7, with D possibly TRBD2 on 7 matching bases. This CDR3 region has 16 residues. Per germline, CDR1 MNHEY and CDR2 SMNVEV (reference sequence). V shed 2 bases and J shed 1 base, with 15 bases lying between them. As DNA, the CDR3 is TGTGCCAGCAGTTTACGGGGGGCGCATGATTCCTACGAGCAGTACTTC. Translated, it gives CASSLRGAHDSYEQYF.

This clonotype was seen repeatedly, ten times or more. The gene calls are TRBV7-9 and TRBJ2-3, with D unclear. Trimming removed 2 bases at V and 6 bases at J, with 12 bases between. Germline V gives CDR1 SEHNR, CDR2 FQNEAQ (reference sequence). The CDR3 spans 14 residues. Here the CDR3 DNA reads TGTGCCAGCAGCTTATGGCCCCCCGCGGATACGCAGTATTTT. Residues: CASSLWPPADTQYF.

The chain uses TRBV24-1 and TRBJ1-3; 10 positions match TRBD1. CDR3 length: 16 amino acids. CDR1 and CDR2 (germline): KGHDR, SFDVKD. V lost 3 bases and J lost 4; bases outside the gene matches: 5. DNA of the CDR3: TGTGCCACCAGTGATGGACAGGGGGGATCCGGAAACACCATATATTTT. This codes for CATSDGQGGSGNTIYF.

The table lists this clonotype with a few counts. The gene calls are TRBV18 and TRBJ2-2, with D perhaps matching TRBD1 or TRBD2 (6 bases each). Germline V gene data show CDR1 as KGHSH and CDR2 as LQKENI. The V gene lost 2 bases and the J gene lost 4 bases, with 11 bases spanning the gap. The CDR3 is 15 amino acids. The CDR3 DNA is TGTGCCAGCTCACCAGGCAGGGGAGGCACCGGGGAGCTGTTTTTT. Its translation: CASSPGRGGTGELFF.

The count of this clonotype is one. J is TRBJ1-2 and V is TRBV12-3 or TRBV12-4, with a possible D match to TRBD1 (5 bases). Trimming pared 10 bases from V and 10 bases from J, leaving 13 bases between. CDR3 size: 10 residues. The CDR3 DNA sequence: TGTGCCACCCGGGGGGGGGACTACACCTTC. Translating gives CATRGGDYTF.

In DNA, the CDR3 is TGTGCCAGCAGCGTAAGCAGGGGTGGGGAGACCCAGTACTTC. Its protein product is CASSVSRGGETQYF. The chain couples TRBV9 to TRBJ2-5; possible D gene TRBD1, 6 bases. Germline lookup yields CDR1 SGDLS and CDR2 YYNGEE. CDR3 length: 14 residues. Trimming took off 1 base at V and 5 bases at J, with 12 bases between the two ends.

Notes on this clonotype: This may stem from a read error, because a much larger clone lies one nucleotide away. The chain uses TRBV7-3 and TRBJ1-4, with D uncertain. The germline V and J ends were trimmed by 6 bases and 8 bases, with 19 bases remaining between them. Germline loops: CDR1 SGHTA, CDR2 FQGTGA. The CDR3 is 15 amino acids. The CDR3 is CASSCGSLLEEKLFF. The CDR3 DNA reads as TGTGCCAGCAGTTGCGGGTCCCTCTTGGAGGAAAAACTGTTTTTT.

This clonotype showed up many times. The chain employs TRBV6-1 and TRBJ2-2; D gene unclear. Germline V gene lookup returns CDR1 MNHNS and CDR2 SASEGT. The length of the CDR3 is 12 residues. Trimming pared 6 bases from V and 5 bases from J, leaving 7 bases between. The CDR3 nucleotides are TGTGCCAGCAGCCACGTTACCGGGGAGCTGTTTTTT. Translated, it gives CASSHVTGELFF.

This sequence joins TRBV6-1 and TRBJ1-3; 7 bases align to TRBD1. After removal of 8 bases from V and 0 bases from J, the junction contained 10 bases not matched to a gene. The CDR3 is 16 amino acids. Germline loops: CDR1 MNHNS, CDR2 SASEGT. In nucleotides, the CDR3 is TGTGCCAGCCATCACCGGGACAGCAGCTCTGGAAACACCATATATTTT. Protein: CASHHRDSSSGNTIYF.

The chain joins TRBV6-1 to TRBJ1-3; D may be TRBD1 (5 bases). The CDR3 extends over 16 amino acids. The ends were cut back, 11 bases at V and 0 bases at J, with 20 bases in the middle. Germline lookup yields CDR1 MNHNS and CDR2 SASEGT. In DNA, the CDR3 is TGTGCCGCTTCCCGACAGTCACCGAGCTCTGGAAACACCATATATTTT. Its translation: CAASRQSPSSGNTIYF.

The rearrangement joins TRBV27 to TRBJ2-7; D is possibly TRBD2 (5 bases). This CDR3 spans 16 amino acids. With 1 base removed from V and 1 base from J, the gap between germline ends came to 14 bases. In germline, CDR1 is MNHEY, CDR2 SMNVEV (reference sequence). CDR3 amino acids: CASSLLGSGISYEQYF. The CDR3 DNA is TGTGCCAGCAGTTTATTGGGTTCCGGGATTTCCTACGAGCAGTACTTC.

This clonotype was seen ten or more times. The chain is built from TRBV7-9 and TRBJ2-1; D is unresolved. The CDR3 contains 12 residues. CDR1 and CDR2 (germline): SEHNR, FQNEAQ (reference sequence). V lost 1 base and J lost 9, with 7 bases in between. This CDR3 is CASSLEGIEQFF. CDR3 coding DNA: TGTGCCAGCAGCTTAGAAGGGATTGAGCAGTTCTTC.

The chain combines TRBV20-1 with TRBJ1-2; 8 bases fit TRBD1. CDR1 and CDR2 (germline): DFQATT, SNEGSKA (reference sequence). The CDR3 runs to 15 residues. V shed 3 bases and J 5 bases; nucleotides not matched to a gene: 11. The CDR3 here is CSARGGDRQLYGYTF. The CDR3 DNA follows: TGCAGTGCTAGGGGGGGGGACAGGCAACTTTATGGCTACACCTTC.

V and J are TRBV20-1 and TRBJ1-1, with a possible D match to TRBD1 (6 bases). The germline V gene has CDR1 DFQATT and CDR2 SNEGSKA (reference sequence). V lost 1 base and J lost 4, with 10 bases in between. CDR3 length equals 13 residues. The CDR3: CSARAGAGTEAFF. CDR3 coding DNA: TGCAGTGCTAGAGCAGGGGCAGGCACTGAAGCTTTCTTT.

This clonotype was found many times. The chain couples TRBV7-2 to TRBJ1-2, with no clear D. Germline-derived CDR1 and CDR2 are SGHTA and FQGNSA. V was pared by 0 bases and J by 0 bases, with 2 bases between. This CDR3 has 13 amino acids. The CDR3 sequence: CASSLAANYGYTF. CDR3 bases: TGTGCCAGCAGCTTAGCAGCTAACTATGGCTACACCTTC.

The rearrangement uses TRBV13 and TRBJ1-2; no reliable D call. V was trimmed by 4 bases and J by 0 bases, leaving 9 bases between them. This CDR3 contains 14 residues. The germline CDR1 and CDR2 sequences are PRHDT and FYEKMQ (reference sequence). CDR3 sequence (DNA): TGTGCCAGCAGCTCTCCTACACCTAACTATGGCTACACCTTC. Encoded protein: CASSSPTPNYGYTF.

The chain couples TRBV7-6 to TRBJ1-1; D gene ambiguous. CDR3 size: 13 residues. The germline V and J ends were trimmed by 2 bases and 5 bases, with 9 bases remaining between them. Germline CDR1 and CDR2: SGHVS and FNYEAQ. The CDR3 DNA reads as TGTGCCAGCAGCTTAACTGCCACAACTGAAGCTTTCTTT. This translates into CASSLTATTEAFF.

This clonotype was seen at least ten times. One end of the junction does not line up with germline, which may come from a read error. CDR3 nucleotide sequence: TGTGCCGGCAGCTTTAGGATCGGCTCTGGCGAGCAGTACTTC. It is translated as CAGSFRIGSGEQYF. This chain connects TRBV11-2 to TRBJ2-7; D is uncertain. CDR3 length: 14 amino acids. CDR1 and CDR2 (germline): SGHAT, FQNNGV.

The J gene is TRBJ1-2, the V gene TRBV6-2 or TRBV6-3, with 7 bases that match TRBD1. With V trimmed by 5 bases and J by 5 bases, 11 bases remained unmatched. The length of the CDR3 is 15 residues. Looked up from germline, CDR1 is MNHEY and CDR2 is SVGEGT. CDR3 region: CASSVRTTGAYGYTF. The DNA for the CDR3 is TGTGCCAGCAGTGTAAGGACCACAGGGGCGTATGGCTACACCTTC.

The chain recombines TRBV7-9 with TRBJ2-7; 8 bases agree with TRBD1. Germline-derived CDR1 and CDR2 are SEHNR and FQNEAQ (reference sequence). The CDR3 covers 15 residues. V was clipped by 1 base and J by 6 bases; unmatched bases: 8. Written as DNA, the CDR3 is TGTGCCAGCAGCTTAGTCCCAGACAGGGGTCTCGAGCAGTACTTC. As protein: CASSLVPDRGLEQYF.

About this clonotype: It may be a read error: a sequence one base away is much more abundant. The chain carries TRBV7-2 and TRBJ1-2, with D possibly being TRBD1 (6 bases). V was cut by 1 base and J by 4 bases, with 13 bases left in between. From germline, CDR1 is SGHTA and CDR2 FQGNSA. This CDR3 has 15 residues. The CDR3: CASSLGTGFVYGYTF. In DNA form, the CDR3 reads TGTGCCAGCAGCTTAGGTACAGGGTTTGTCTATGGCTACACCTTC.

This clonotype occurred many times. The chain joins TRBV2 to TRBJ1-1; the D is unclear. The CDR3 has 13 residues. V dropped 8 bases and J dropped 4 bases, with 14 bases sitting between them. Germline CDR1 SNHLY, CDR2 FYNNEI. CDR3 residues: CASSVNWGTEAFF. As DNA, the CDR3 is TGTGCCAGCTCTGTGAACTGGGGCACTGAAGCTTTCTTT.

This clonotype was counted at least ten times. This chain uses TRBV6-2 or TRBV6-3 with TRBJ1-1, with 8 positions matching TRBD1. V gave up 5 bases and J gave up 3 bases; unmatched junction bases: 8. Germline V gene lookup returns CDR1 MNHEY and CDR2 SVGEGT. The CDR3 contains 15 residues. DNA of the CDR3: TGTGCCAGCAGTGCCAGGGGGCGCGGTTACACTGAAGCTTTCTTT. Its translation is CASSARGRGYTEAFF.